This T cell receptor (beta chain) was documented in a study of technical replicates of blood from a few donors (dated by TCRdb to 2016 to 2017). The receptor library was made with the immunoSEQ multiplex PCR assay. TCRdb stores this immuneACCESS table with in-frame sequences only. Part of the clones is absent; in the studies checked, under half of the shortfall reflects unresolved V genes, and no reason is known for the rest. A total of about 75,000 clones appear in this sample, around 97% of them only once. The biggest ten clones account for around 0.18% of the sample. The CDR3 contains 15 residues, cysteine and phenylalanine counted. CDR3 DNA is the only sequence kept; it has 45 bases, read in frame from the first base. The germline V gene provides CDR1 SGHVS and CDR2 FNYEAQ. Cut back by 2 bases and 1 base, the V and J ends lie 11 bases apart. To note about this clone: The antigen it recognizes is unknown. Base qualities are not at hand, and no much larger clone is one base apart.

The rearrangement joined TRBV7-6 to TRBJ1-1; TRBD1 could be the D gene, as 6 bases match. The specimen sequenced was T cells isolated from PBMCs. The source of this sequence is a human donor in good health. The DNA is TGTGCCAGCAGCTTATTGGGGGCAGGGAACACTGAAGCTTTCTTT. Its protein product is CASSLLGAGNTEAFF.